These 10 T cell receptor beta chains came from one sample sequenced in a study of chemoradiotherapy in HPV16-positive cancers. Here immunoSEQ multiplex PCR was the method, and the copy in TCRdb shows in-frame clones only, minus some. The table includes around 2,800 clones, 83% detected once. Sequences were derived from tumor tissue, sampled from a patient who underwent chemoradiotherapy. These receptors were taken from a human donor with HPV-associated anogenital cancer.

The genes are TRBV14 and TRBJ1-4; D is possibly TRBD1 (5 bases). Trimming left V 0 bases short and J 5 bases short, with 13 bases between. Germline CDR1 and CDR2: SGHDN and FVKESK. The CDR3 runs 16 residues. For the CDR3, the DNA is TGTGCCAGCAGCCAAGAGGAGGGACTGATGAATGAAAAACTGTTTTTT. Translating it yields CASSQEEGLMNEKLFF.

This CDR3 reads CASSSLGGGTQETQYF. The CDR3, as DNA: TGTGCCAGCAGTTCGCTTGGCGGGGGGACCCAAGAGACCCAGTACTTC. The gene calls are TRBV2 and TRBJ2-5; TRBD2 agrees at 8 bases. Trimming cost V 5 bases and J 1 base; bases outside gene matches: 9. The CDR3 is made up of 16 amino acids. Germline CDR1 is SNHLY and CDR2 is FYNNEI. The variable domain in full, with the rest retrieved from reference TRBV2 and TRBJ2-5, is EPEVTQTPSHQVTQMGQEVILRCVPISNHLYFYWYRQILGQKVEFLVSFYNNEISEKSEIFDDQFSVERPDGSNFTLKIRSTKLEDSAMYFCASSSLGGGTQETQYFGPGTRLLVL.

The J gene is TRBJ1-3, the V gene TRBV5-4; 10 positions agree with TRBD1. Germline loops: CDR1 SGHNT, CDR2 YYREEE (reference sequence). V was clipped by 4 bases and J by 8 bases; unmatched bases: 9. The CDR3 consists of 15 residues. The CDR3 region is CASSDVGTGEDTIYF. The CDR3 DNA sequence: TGTGCCAGCAGCGACGTAGGGACAGGGGAGGACACCATATATTTT.

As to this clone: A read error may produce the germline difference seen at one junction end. The CDR3 DNA is TGTGCCAGCGGCGCCCTCCCTGGAGGGCGATACATGGACTTC. It specifies CASGALPGGRYMDF. The V gene is TRBV4-2, the J gene TRBJ2-5, with a weak D call TRBD2 (6 bases). CDR3 length: 14 residues. Germline lookup yields CDR1 LGHNA and CDR2 YNFKEQ.

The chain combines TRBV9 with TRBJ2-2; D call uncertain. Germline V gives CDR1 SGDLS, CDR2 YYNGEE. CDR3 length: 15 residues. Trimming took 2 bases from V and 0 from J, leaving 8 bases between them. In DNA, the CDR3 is TGTGCCAGCAGCGTTAAGATCGCGAACACCGGGGAGCTGTTTTTT. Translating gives CASSVKIANTGELFF.

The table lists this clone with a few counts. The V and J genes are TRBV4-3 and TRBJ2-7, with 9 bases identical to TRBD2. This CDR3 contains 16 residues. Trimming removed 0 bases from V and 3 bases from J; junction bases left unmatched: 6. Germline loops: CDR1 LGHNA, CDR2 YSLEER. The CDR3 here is CASSQDLGSGSYEQYF. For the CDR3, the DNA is TGCGCCAGCAGCCAAGATCTGGGTAGCGGGAGCTACGAGCAGTACTTC.

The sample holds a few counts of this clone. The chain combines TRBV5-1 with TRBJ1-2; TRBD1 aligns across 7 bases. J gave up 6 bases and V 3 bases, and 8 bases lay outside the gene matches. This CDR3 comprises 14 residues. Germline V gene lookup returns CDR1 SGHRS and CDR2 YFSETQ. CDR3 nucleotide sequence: TGCGCCAGCAGCTATCGACAGGGCGGAAATGGCTACACCTTC. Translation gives CASSYRQGGNGYTF.

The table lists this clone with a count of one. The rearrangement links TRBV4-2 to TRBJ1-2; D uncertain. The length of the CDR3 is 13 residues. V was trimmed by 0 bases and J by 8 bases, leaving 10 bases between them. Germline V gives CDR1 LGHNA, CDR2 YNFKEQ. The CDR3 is CASSQDREGGYTF. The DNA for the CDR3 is TGTGCCAGCAGCCAAGATCGGGAAGGGGGCTACACCTTC.

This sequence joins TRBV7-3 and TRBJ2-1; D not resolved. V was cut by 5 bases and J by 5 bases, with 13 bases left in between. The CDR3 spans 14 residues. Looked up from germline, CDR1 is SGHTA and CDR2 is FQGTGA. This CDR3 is CASSPTYFNNEQFF. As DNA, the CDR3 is TGTGCCAGCAGCCCCACTTATTTTAACAATGAGCAGTTCTTC.

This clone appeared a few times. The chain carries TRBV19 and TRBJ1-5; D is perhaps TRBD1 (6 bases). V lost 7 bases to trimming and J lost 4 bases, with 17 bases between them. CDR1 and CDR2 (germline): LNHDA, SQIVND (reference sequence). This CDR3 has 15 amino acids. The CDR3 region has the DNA TGTGCCAGTAAGAGTCAGGGGCGATGGAATCAGCCCCAGCATTTT. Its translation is CASKSQGRWNQPQHF.